This T cell receptor beta chain was retrieved from a study of T cells after yellow fever vaccination. Overall study context: When fractions had low cell numbers, they were prepared with SMART-Seq v4 Ultra Low Input. Whole-study findings and limits: Weaker overall, the secondary response nonetheless peaked faster (day 5 versus 15). Post-booster samples contained most primary-vaccination clones (more than 95% CD4, roughly 88% CD8).

MiXCR, applied by TCRdb to the 5' RACE reads, yields one record per CDR3 protein. In the table there are 250,000 to 350,000 distinct CDR3 sequences, 8.7% of which are singletons. This clonotype came up a few times. The antigen remains undetermined. The junction departs from the called germline gene at one end, perhaps through a read error. Looked up from germline, CDR1 is SGDLS and CDR2 is YYNGEE. The CDR3 contains 11 residues. Sequencing used CD4+ T cells sorted from PBMCs, obtained 5 days after the yellow fever booster vaccination. This receptor was identified in a man aged 18-30 years who received the YFV17D yellow fever vaccine. The rearrangement links TRBV9 to TRBJ1-2, with unresolved D. The CDR3 protein is CASSNNDGYTF. For the CDR3, the DNA is TGTGCCAGCAGCAATAACGATGGCTACACCTTC.